This TCR beta chain was sequenced during a study of blood T cell repertoires in COVID-19. About the research overall: Nucleic acid was either cDNA or gDNA, and it came from T cells, B-cell-depleted T cells, or PBMCs.

Germline CDR1 LGHNA, CDR2 YSLEER. The CDR3 totals 15 residues. V was clipped by 2 bases and J by 0 bases, with 11 bases between them. Repertoires were generated with immunoSEQ multiplex PCR, while TCRdb's copy carries only in-frame clones and drops some. This sample has 410,000 or so clones, with about nine tenths found just once. The TCR originated in a woman in her thirties or forties with COVID-19, enrolled during active disease. Input material: peripheral blood. The chain recombines TRBV4-3 with TRBJ2-7; D possibly corresponds to TRBD1 (5 bases). The DNA for the CDR3 is TGCGCCAGCAGCCAACAAATTCAGGGCTCCTACGAGCAGTACTTC. It codes for CASSQQIQGSYEQYF.